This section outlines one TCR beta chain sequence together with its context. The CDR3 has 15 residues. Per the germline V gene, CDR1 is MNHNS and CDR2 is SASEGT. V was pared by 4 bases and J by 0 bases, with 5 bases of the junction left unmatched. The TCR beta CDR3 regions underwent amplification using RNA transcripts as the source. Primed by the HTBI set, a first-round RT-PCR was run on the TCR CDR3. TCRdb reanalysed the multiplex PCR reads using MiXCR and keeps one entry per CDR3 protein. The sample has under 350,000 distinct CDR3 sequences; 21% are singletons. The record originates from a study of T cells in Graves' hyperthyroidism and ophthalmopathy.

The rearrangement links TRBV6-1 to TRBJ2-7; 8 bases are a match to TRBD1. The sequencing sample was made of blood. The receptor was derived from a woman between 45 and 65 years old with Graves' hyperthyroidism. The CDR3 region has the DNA TGTGCCAGCAGTGGTCGACAGGGGCTCTCCTACGAGCAGTACTTC. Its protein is CASSGRQGLSYEQYF.